A selection of T cell receptor beta chains follows, all from one sample in a study of CD8+ T cells in alopecia areata. Only in-frame clones appear in the TCRdb table, and some are missing; sequencing was by immunoSEQ multiplex PCR. The sample includes approximately 57,000 clones, 96% of them seen just once. The source was CD8+ T cells sorted from blood, collected at week 0. The receptors were gathered from a human donor with alopecia areata. Each CDR3 is given with its conserved first and last residue. A D gene is named only where the DNA matches it firmly. Clone size is given for some rows only: seen once, a few or many times, or a class if the clone is expanded.

clone_size d_call j_call v_call cdr3_nt cdr3_aa
once TRBD2 TRBJ2-3 TRBV5-4 TGTGCCAGCAGATCCAGCGGGGGGGGCACAGATACGCAGTATTTT CASRSSGGGTDTQYF
. . TRBJ2-3 TRBV6-5 TGTGCCAGCAGTTACGGGGTAGAAACAGATACGCAGTATTTT CASSYGVETDTQYF
. TRBD2 TRBJ2-7 TRBV7-9 TGTGCCAGCAGCAGGACTAGCGGGAGCTACGAGCAGTACTTC CASSRTSGSYEQYF
. . TRBJ2-2 TRBV27 TGTGCCAGCAGTTCCTCCGGGGACAACGCGAACACCGGGGAGCTGTTTTTT CASSSSGDNANTGELFF
. . TRBJ2-7 TRBV7-9 TGTGCCAGCAGCCCCGGGACCTACGAGCAGTACTTC CASSPGTYEQYF
. . TRBJ1-3 TRBV4-3 TGCGCCAGCAGCCAAGAAAGCCAAATCAGGGGAGACACCATATATTTT CASSQESQIRGDTIYF
. . TRBJ1-2 TRBV5-1 TGCGCCAGCAGCTTGGGTCTAGGACAAGATTATGGCTACACCTTC CASSLGLGQDYGYTF
. TRBD1 TRBJ2-1 TRBV5-1 TGCGCCAGCAGCTTGGTTGAACAGGGGACGGGCGATGAGCAGTTCTTC CASSLVEQGTGDEQFF
. TRBD2 TRBJ2-3 TRBV7-6 TGTGCCAGCACCCCCTGGGCGGGGGAGACAGATACGCAGTATTTT CASTPWAGETDTQYF
. . TRBJ1-5 TRBV29-1 TGCAGCGTTGTGTCCTCGGGGCAGCCCCAGCATTTT CSVVSSGQPQHF
. . TRBJ2-5 TRBV6-6 TGTGCCAGCAGTTATCCCCAGGCTAGCGAGCAAGAGACCCAGTACTTC CASSYPQASEQETQYF
. . TRBJ1-1 TRBV29-1 TGCAGCGTTGATTTTAGGGGGGGACTTACTTTCTTT CSVDFRGGLTFF
. TRBD1 TRBJ2-5 TRBV6-5 TGTGCCAGCAGTTCGGGGACAGGGGGCTCCTCGACCCAGTACTTC CASSSGTGGSSTQYF
. . TRBJ2-3 TRBV19 TGTGCCAGTATCGGGGATTCTAGCACAGATACGCAGTATTTT CASIGDSSTDTQYF
. . TRBJ2-5 TRBV7-9 TGTGCCAGCAGCTTAGGCAACCCAACCCAGTACTTC CASSLGNPTQYF